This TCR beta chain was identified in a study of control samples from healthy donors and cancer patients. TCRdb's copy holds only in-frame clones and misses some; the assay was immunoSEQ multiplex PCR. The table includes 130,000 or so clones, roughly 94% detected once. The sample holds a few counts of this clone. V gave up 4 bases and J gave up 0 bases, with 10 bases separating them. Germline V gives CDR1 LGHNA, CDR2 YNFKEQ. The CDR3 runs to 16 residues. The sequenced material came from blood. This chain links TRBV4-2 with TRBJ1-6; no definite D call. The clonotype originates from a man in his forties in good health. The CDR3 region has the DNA TGTGCCAGCAGCCCGACGGTTAGCTCCTATAATTCACCCCTCCACTTT. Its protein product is CASSPTVSSYNSPLHF.